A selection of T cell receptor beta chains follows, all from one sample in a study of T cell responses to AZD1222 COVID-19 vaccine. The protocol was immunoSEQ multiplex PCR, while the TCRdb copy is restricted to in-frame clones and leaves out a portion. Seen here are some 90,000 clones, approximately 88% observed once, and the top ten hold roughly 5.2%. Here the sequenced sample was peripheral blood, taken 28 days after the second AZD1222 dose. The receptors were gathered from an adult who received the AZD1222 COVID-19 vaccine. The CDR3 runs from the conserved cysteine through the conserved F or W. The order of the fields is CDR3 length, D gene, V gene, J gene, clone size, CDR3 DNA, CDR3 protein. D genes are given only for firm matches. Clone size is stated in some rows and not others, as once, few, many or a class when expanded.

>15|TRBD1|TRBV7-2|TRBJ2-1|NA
TGTGCCAGCAGCTTAGGGACAGGGGGCATGCGGGAGCAGTTCTTC
CASSLGTGGMREQFF
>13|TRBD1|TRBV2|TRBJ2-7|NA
TGTGCCAGCAGTGAACAGGGGGATTACGAGCAGTACTTC
CASSEQGDYEQYF
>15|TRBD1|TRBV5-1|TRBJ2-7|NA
TGCGCCAGCAGCTTTGCGGGACAGGGTGTGTACGAGCAGTACTTC
CASSFAGQGVYEQYF
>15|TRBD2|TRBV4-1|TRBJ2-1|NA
TGCGCCAGCAGCCATCCCCGGACTAGGTACAATGAGCAGTTCTTC
CASSHPRTRYNEQFF
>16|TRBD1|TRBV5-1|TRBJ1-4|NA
TGCGCCAGCAGCCCGGGACAGCTTGCAACTAATGAAAAACTGTTTTTT
CASSPGQLATNEKLFF
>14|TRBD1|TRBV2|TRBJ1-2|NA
TGTGCCAGCAGTCCGGACAGGGGAATTTATGGCTACACCTTC
CASSPDRGIYGYTF
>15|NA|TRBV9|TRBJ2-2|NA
TGTGCCAGCAGCGGCGTCATGGGGGGTACCGGGGAGCTGTTTTTT
CASSGVMGGTGELFF
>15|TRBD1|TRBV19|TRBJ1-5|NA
TGTGCCAGTAGCTCTTCAGGGGGAGTGGGGCAGCCCCAGCATTTT
CASSSSGGVGQPQHF
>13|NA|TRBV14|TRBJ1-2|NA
TGTGCCAGCAGCCAAGAGGTAGCCTATGGCTACACCTTC
CASSQEVAYGYTF
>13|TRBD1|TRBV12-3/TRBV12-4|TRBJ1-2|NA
TGTGCCAGCAGTCTGGACAGGAACTATGGCTACACCTTC
CASSLDRNYGYTF
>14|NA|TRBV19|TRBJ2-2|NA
TGTGCCAGTAGTATGCAGGGCCCCACCGGGGAGCTGTTTTTT
CASSMQGPTGELFF
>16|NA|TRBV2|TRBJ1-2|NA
TGTGCCAGCAGTGAAGTAGGTAGGGCCAGAAACTATGGCTACACCTTC
CASSEVGRARNYGYTF
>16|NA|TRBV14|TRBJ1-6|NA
TGTGCCAGCAGCCAAGGTATCAGGGCGGCTAATTCACCCCTCCACTTT
CASSQGIRAANSPLHF
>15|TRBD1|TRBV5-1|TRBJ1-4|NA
TGCGCCAGCAGCTTGGCGACAGGGGGGAATGAAAAACTGTTTTTT
CASSLATGGNEKLFF
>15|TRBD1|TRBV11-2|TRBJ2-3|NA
TGTGCCAGCAGCTCAACCCCCCAGGGGGCAGATACGCAGTATTTT
CASSSTPQGADTQYF
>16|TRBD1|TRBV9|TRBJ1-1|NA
TGTGCCAGCAGCGTAGTCGACACAGGGGTTGGAACTGAAGCTTTCTTT
CASSVVDTGVGTEAFF
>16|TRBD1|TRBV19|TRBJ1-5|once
TGTGCCAGTAGTTCCAGGGGGAGTTATAGCAATCAGCCCCAGCATTTT
CASSSRGSYSNQPQHF
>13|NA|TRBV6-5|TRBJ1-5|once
TGTGCCAGCAGCCTTGGAGAAAGGCAGCCCCAGCATTTT
CASSLGERQPQHF
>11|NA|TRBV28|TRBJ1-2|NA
TGTGCCAGCTGGAACCAATATGGCTACACCTTC
CASWNQYGYTF
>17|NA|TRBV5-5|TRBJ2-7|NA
TGTGCCAGCAGCCCGGGCAGGGGGGGCCCGCTTTCCTACGAGCAGTACTTC
CASSPGRGGPLSYEQYF
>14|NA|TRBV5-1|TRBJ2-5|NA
TGCGCCAGCAGCCACGGACAGACGGAAGAGACCCAGTACTTC
CASSHGQTEETQYF
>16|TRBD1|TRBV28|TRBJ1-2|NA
TGTGCCAGCAGTTTCGTACCCGGGACAGGTAACGGTGGCTACACCTTC
CASSFVPGTGNGGYTF
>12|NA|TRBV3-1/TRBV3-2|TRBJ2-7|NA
TGTGCCAGCAGGGCCGGACCCAACGAGCAGTACTTC
CASRAGPNEQYF
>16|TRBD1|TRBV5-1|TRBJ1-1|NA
TGCGCCAGCAGCAAAACGGGACAGGGGGCAATCACTGAAGCTTTCTTT
CASSKTGQGAITEAFF
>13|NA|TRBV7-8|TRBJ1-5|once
TGTGCCAGCAGCTTATTTTCCGATCAGCCCCAGCATTTT
CASSLFSDQPQHF
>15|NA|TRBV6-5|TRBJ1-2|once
TGTGCCAGCAGACCCTTGGGGAGGGGAGACTATGGCTACACCTTC
CASRPLGRGDYGYTF
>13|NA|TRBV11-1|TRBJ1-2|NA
TGTGCCAGCAGCTTCGCCGCGGGAGGTGGCTACACCTTC
CASSFAAGGGYTF
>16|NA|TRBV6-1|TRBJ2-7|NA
TGTGCCAGCAGTGAAGCGCTTACGGGGGCCTCCTACGAGCAGTACTTC
CASSEALTGASYEQYF
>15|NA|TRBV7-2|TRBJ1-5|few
TGTGCCAGCAGCCGCCGGGGGGGCCGTAATCAGCCCCAGCATTTT
CASSRRGGRNQPQHF
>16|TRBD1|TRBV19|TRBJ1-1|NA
TGTGCCAGTAGTCCCGCCAGACAGGGAATGAACACTGAAGCTTTCTTT
CASSPARQGMNTEAFF
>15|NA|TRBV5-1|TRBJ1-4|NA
TGCGCCAGCAGCCGGGACGGTGCAACTAATGAAAAACTGTTTTTT
CASSRDGATNEKLFF
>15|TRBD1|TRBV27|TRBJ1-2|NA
TGTGCCAGCAGTTTCAGACCGGGACAGGGGGCCGGCTACACCTTC
CASSFRPGQGAGYTF
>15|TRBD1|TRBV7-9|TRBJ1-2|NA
TGTGCCAGCAGCTTAGGGACAGGGCGCTACTATGGCTACACCTTC
CASSLGTGRYYGYTF
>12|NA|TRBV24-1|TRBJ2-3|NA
TGTGCCACCAGTGATAGCACAGATACGCAGTATTTT
CATSDSTDTQYF
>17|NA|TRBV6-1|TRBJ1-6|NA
TGTGCCAGCAGTGATCGGTGGGCGGGGACTGTCCATTCACCCCTCCACTTT
CASSDRWAGTVHSPLHF
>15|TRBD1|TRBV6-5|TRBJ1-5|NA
TGTGCCAGCAGGAGGGGACAGGGGTATAATCAGCCCCAGCATTTT
CASRRGQGYNQPQHF
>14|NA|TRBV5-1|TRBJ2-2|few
TGCGCCAGCAGCTTGGCCCAGGGTACCGGGGAGCTGTTTTTT
CASSLAQGTGELFF
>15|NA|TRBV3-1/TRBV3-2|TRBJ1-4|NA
TGTGCCAGCAGCCCCTCGGGAGGGTTCGGGGAAAAACTGTTTTTT
CASSPSGGFGEKLFF
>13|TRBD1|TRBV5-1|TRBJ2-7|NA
TGCGCCAGCAGCCCGGGACAGGGCAACGAGCAGTACTTC
CASSPGQGNEQYF
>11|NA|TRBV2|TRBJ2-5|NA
TGTGCCAGCAGTGGCAAGGAGACCCAGTACTTC
CASSGKETQYF
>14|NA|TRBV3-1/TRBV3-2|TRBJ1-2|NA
TGTGCCAGCAGCCTCTATTCGGGTAACTATGGCTACACCTTC
CASSLYSGNYGYTF
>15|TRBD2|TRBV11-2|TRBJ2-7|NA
TGTGCCAGCAGTTATAGCGGGGAGATCTCCTACGAGCAGTACTTC
CASSYSGEISYEQYF
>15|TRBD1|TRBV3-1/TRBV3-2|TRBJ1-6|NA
TGTGCCAGCAGCCAAGGAAACGGACAGGATTCACCCCTCCACTTT
CASSQGNGQDSPLHF
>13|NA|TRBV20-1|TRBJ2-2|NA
TGCAGTGCTAGTCTAGAGAGATCCGGGGAGCTGTTTTTT
CSASLERSGELFF
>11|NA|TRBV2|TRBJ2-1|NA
TGTGCCAATCCAGGGTTCGATGAGCAGTTCTTC
CANPGFDEQFF
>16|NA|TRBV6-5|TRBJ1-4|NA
TGTGCCAGCAGTTACTCGTATTCAGAAGCTAATGAAAAACTGTTTTTT
CASSYSYSEANEKLFF
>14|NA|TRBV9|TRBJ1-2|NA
TGTGCCAGCAGCGTGGGGGACGGCTCCTATGGCTACACCTTC
CASSVGDGSYGYTF
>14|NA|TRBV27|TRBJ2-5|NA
TGTGCCAGCAAACTAAACGGGGGCGGAGAGACCCAGTACTTC
CASKLNGGGETQYF
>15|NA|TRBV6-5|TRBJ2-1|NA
TGTGCCAGTGAGAGGACCTCCGGCTGGGGGAATGAGCAGTTCTTC
CASERTSGWGNEQFF
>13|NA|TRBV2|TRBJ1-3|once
TGTGCCAGCAAAGGGGATACCGGAAACACCATATATTTT
CASKGDTGNTIYF
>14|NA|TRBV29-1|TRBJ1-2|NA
TGCAGCGTTGAACCACAAGAGACCAACTATGGCTACACCTTC
CSVEPQETNYGYTF
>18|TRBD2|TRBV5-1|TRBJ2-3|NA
TGCGCCAGCAGCTCCAAAGCCTTAGCGGGGGGGCCGAGGGATACGCAGTATTTT
CASSSKALAGGPRDTQYF
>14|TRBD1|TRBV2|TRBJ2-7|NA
TGTGCCAGCAGGAGGGGGCAGGGGATAGGCGAGCAGTACTTC
CASRRGQGIGEQYF
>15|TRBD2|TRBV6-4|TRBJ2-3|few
TGTGCCAGCAGTGACTCTAGCGGGGGGGCAGATACGCAGTATTTT
CASSDSSGGADTQYF
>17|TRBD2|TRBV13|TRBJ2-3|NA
TGTGCCAGCAGCCCCCGACTAGCGGGGGGGTTCACAGATACGCAGTATTTT
CASSPRLAGGFTDTQYF